This T cell receptor (beta chain) is drawn from a study of T cells in Graves' hyperthyroidism and ophthalmopathy. Study background: Peripheral blood was acquired at first diagnosis, ahead of any therapy whatsoever.

Amplification of TCR beta CDR3 regions was performed using RNA transcripts as template. The HTBI primer set was used in a first-round RT-PCR of the TCR CDR3. Via MiXCR, TCRdb re-called the multiplex PCR reads, giving one row per CDR3 protein. The sample gives hundreds of thousands of distinct CDR3 sequences, around 38% of which show up once; approximately 10% is in the top ten. Trimming shortened V by 2 bases and J by 5 bases, and 10 bases separated the two germline ends. Germline CDR1 is LNHNV and CDR2 is YYDKDF (reference sequence). This CDR3 has 13 residues. Sequenced input: blood. The chain carries TRBV15 and TRBJ2-7; TRBD1 might be the D (6 bases). The receptor comes from a man in his late teens or twenties with Graves' hyperthyroidism. This chain's CDR3 is CATSRRTGNEQYF. The CDR3 coding sequence is TGTGCCACCAGCAGAAGAACAGGGAACGAGCAGTACTTC.